This TCR beta chain was identified in a study of blood T cell repertoires in COVID-19. This CDR3 has 15 residues. The trim removed 0 bases at V and 4 bases at J, leaving 5 bases unmatched. CDR1 is MGHRA, CDR2 YSYEKL, per germline. Data came from immunoSEQ multiplex PCR; TCRdb stores just in-frame clones and leaves some out. The table has 85,000 to 100,000 clones, approximately 86% seen once. Sequenced sample: peripheral blood. V usage is TRBV4-1 and J usage is TRBJ2-5; the match to TRBD1 covers 7 bases. This receptor was taken from a man aged 50 to 60 with COVID-19, enrolled during active disease. The CDR3 DNA follows: TGCGCCAGCAGCCAAGACGGCAGGGGGATAGAGACCCAGTACTTC. Translating gives CASSQDGRGIETQYF.